This T cell receptor (beta chain) was sequenced in a study of molecular identifiers for immune sequencing clone quantification. CDR3 length: 14 residues. V shed 3 bases, J shed 5 bases, and the junction held 8 bases outside the gene matches. Germline values: CDR1 SGHNT, CDR2 YYREEE (reference sequence). Methods described previously were used for bulk TCR libraries, and listed TCR primers were applied. TCRdb reprocessed the PCR reads with MiXCR, giving one entry per CDR3 protein. The data show some 89,000 distinct CDR3 sequences, roughly 24% seen once. This clonotype was picked up many times. The J gene is TRBJ2-7, the V gene TRBV5-4, with 7 bases lining up with TRBD2. The sequence came from a human donor in good health. Some libraries in this study had Jurkat cell RNA spiked in. Sequencing was carried out using naive CD8+ T cells from blood, with Jurkat cell RNA spiked in. As to subset: FACS-sorted CD8+CD4-CCR7+CD45RA+ naive T cells. CDR3: CASSSLMTSHEQYF. CDR3 in DNA: TGTGCCAGCAGCTCGCTTATGACTAGCCACGAGCAGTACTTC.